Each of the 26 T cell receptor beta chains below was sequenced from the same sample in a study of blood T cells in healthy people across ages. A J-beta primer mix and a sample-barcoded 5' primer were used in a second PCR of roughly 6 to 11 cycles. MiXCR, applied by TCRdb to the 5' RACE reads, yields one record per CDR3 protein. Of 600,000 to 800,000 distinct CDR3 sequences listed, under 65% are singletons. The sequenced sample was blood. All receptors come from a woman aged 80 or over in good health.

This clonotype was picked up many times. The gene calls are TRBV7-6 and TRBJ2-3, with D hard to call. The V and J ends lost 5 bases and 2 bases respectively, with 14 bases between them. The CDR3 is 15 amino acids. In germline, CDR1 is SGHVS, CDR2 FNYEAQ. The CDR3 DNA reads as TGTGCCAGCAGCCCCACCCAAGAGAACACAGATACGCAGTATTTT. Its translation: CASSPTQENTDTQYF.

This chain joins TRBV12-3 or TRBV12-4 and TRBJ2-2; perhaps TRBD2 as D (5 bases). V lost 1 base to trimming and J lost 1 base, with 10 bases between them. CDR3 length: 16 amino acids. As DNA, the CDR3 is TGTGCCAGCAGTTTAGATTGGGGAGAGAACACCGGGGAGCTGTTTTTT. Translating gives CASSLDWGENTGELFF.

Notes on this clonotype: One end of the junction varies from germline; a read error may be responsible. This chain uses TRBV5-1 with TRBJ2-5; D is unresolved. The CDR3 has 12 amino acids. Germline CDR1 is SGHRS and CDR2 is YFSETQ. CDR3 sequence: CARSLGPETQYF. CDR3 DNA: TGCGCCCGCAGCTTGGGTCCGGAGACCCAGTACTTC.

The J gene is TRBJ1-1, the V gene TRBV5-1; TRBD1 might be the D (5 bases). The germline V and J ends were trimmed by 6 bases and 7 bases, with 19 bases remaining between them. The CDR3 totals 14 residues. Germline CDR1 is SGHRS and CDR2 is YFSETQ. CDR3 DNA: TGCGCCAGCAACCTAGATCCGACCGGGGGTGAAGCTTTCTTT. As protein: CASNLDPTGGEAFF.

V usage is TRBV12-3 or TRBV12-4 and J usage is TRBJ2-1, with TRBD1 matching 10 bases. The ends lost 5 bases at V and 8 bases at J; junction bases unmatched: 9. This CDR3 is built from 15 residues. The CDR3 sequence is CASSARDRGFDEQFF. The CDR3 DNA sequence: TGTGCCAGCAGTGCCCGGGACAGGGGATTCGATGAGCAGTTCTTC.

A single count supports this clonotype. The rearrangement joins TRBV7-9 to TRBJ1-6, with a possible D match to TRBD1 (6 bases). The germline V gene encodes CDR1 SEHNR and CDR2 FQNEAQ (reference sequence). Trimming shortened V by 5 bases and J by 8 bases, and 13 bases separated the two germline ends. This CDR3 has 14 amino acids. For the CDR3, the DNA is TGTGCCAGCAGCCCCTTGGACAGCTATTCACCCCTCCACTTT. This sequence encodes CASSPLDSYSPLHF.

This chain's CDR3 is CASRRQGEQYF. DNA for the CDR3: TGTGCCAGCAGGCGACAGGGCGAGCAGTACTTC. The rearrangement uses TRBV28 and TRBJ2-5; 7 bases map to TRBD1. The end of the DNA is better explained by TRBJ2-7, so the J call may be wrong. This CDR3 comprises 11 residues. Germline lookup yields CDR1 MDHEN and CDR2 SYDVKM.

V gene TRBV11-2 combines with J gene TRBJ2-3; 7 bases map to TRBD1. Trimming cost V 5 bases and J 9 bases; bases outside gene matches: 14. This CDR3 region has 15 residues. The germline V gene encodes CDR1 SGHAT and CDR2 FQNNGV. The CDR3 DNA follows: TGTGCCAGCAGCGGCGGCAGGGGGTTTGGAGACACGCAGTATTTT. Translating it yields CASSGGRGFGDTQYF.

This clonotype appeared many times. V gene TRBV7-9 combines with J gene TRBJ1-2; tentatively, D is TRBD1 (6 bases). V lost 0 bases to trimming and J lost 1 base, with 9 bases between them. This CDR3 has 15 amino acids. Germline-derived CDR1 and CDR2 are SEHNR and FQNEAQ (reference sequence). CDR3 DNA sequence: TGTGCCAGCAGCTTAGCGGGGGGCAGTAACTATGGCTACACCTTC. Translated: CASSLAGGSNYGYTF.

The rearrangement links TRBV28 to TRBJ2-1; TRBD1 matches 8 bases. J lost 4 bases, V lost 7 bases, and 12 bases had no gene match. This CDR3 spans 16 amino acids. Germline assignment: CDR1 MDHEN and CDR2 SYDVKM. DNA of the CDR3: TGTGCCAGCACTCCCTTGCAGGGGGCGCTTTACAATGAGCAGTTCTTC. It specifies CASTPLQGALYNEQFF.

The V and J genes are TRBV25-1 and TRBJ2-4; 9 bases map to TRBD2. From germline, CDR1 is MGHDK and CDR2 SYGVNS. The CDR3 spans 18 residues. The V segment lost 4 bases and the J segment 2 bases; nucleotides outside the gene matches: 12. CDR3 in amino acids: CASSGDLLAGDSKNIQYF. DNA for the CDR3: TGTGCCAGCAGTGGGGACCTGTTAGCGGGAGATTCCAAAAACATTCAGTACTTC.

The genes are TRBV6-1 and TRBJ2-1; D tentatively fits TRBD1 or TRBD2 (5 bases each). Per germline, CDR1 MNHNS and CDR2 SASEGT. The CDR3 is made up of 17 amino acids. V was pared by 6 bases and J by 8 bases, with 26 bases between. The CDR3 spells CASRASRLSGNYDEQFF. CDR3 bases: TGTGCCAGCAGGGCTAGCCGGCTCTCAGGGAATTACGATGAGCAGTTCTTC.

The chain recombines TRBV20-1 with TRBJ1-4; D might be TRBD1 (6 bases). Germline CDR1 reads DFQATT; CDR2 reads SNEGSKA (reference sequence). This CDR3 region has 13 residues. Trimming removed 3 bases at V and 5 bases at J, with 10 bases between. The CDR3 loop is CSARDSLNEKLFF. CDR3 nucleotides: TGCAGTGCTAGGGACAGTTTGAATGAAAAACTGTTTTTT.

In its sample, this clonotype was seen a few times. The chain is built from TRBV12-3 or TRBV12-4 and TRBJ2-3, with 10 bases that match TRBD2. J lost 6 bases, V lost 5 bases, and 17 bases had no gene match. There are 18 residues in the CDR3. In DNA form, the CDR3 reads TGTGCCAGCAGTCTCCGGACCAGCGGGAGGGTGGTTACCGATACGCAGTATTTT. Residues: CASSLRTSGRVVTDTQYF.

About this clonotype itself: The junction departs from the called germline gene at one end, perhaps through a read error. V is TRBV12-3 or TRBV12-4 and J is TRBJ2-5, with D possibly matching TRBD1 (5 bases). The DNA end is more similar to TRBJ2-7, so the J call may be wrong. CDR3 length: 15 amino acids. In nucleotides, the CDR3 is TGTACCAGCAGTTTGCCCGGCAGGGTGCGAGACGAGCAGTACTTC. It yields the protein CTSSLPGRVRDEQYF.

This clonotype was counted at least ten times. The rearrangement uses TRBV6-6 and TRBJ1-2; D unclear. Germline-derived CDR1 and CDR2 are MNHNY and SVGAGI (reference sequence). The CDR3 totals 14 residues. V dropped 2 bases and J dropped 0 bases, with 7 bases sitting between them. In nucleotides, the CDR3 is TGTGCCAGCAGTTACAGACAAGCTAACTATGGCTACACCTTC. Translated: CASSYRQANYGYTF.

The CDR3 loop is CASRPQGSNYGYTF. In DNA form, the CDR3 reads TGCGCCAGCAGGCCCCAGGGATCTAACTATGGCTACACCTTC. V usage is TRBV5-1 and J usage is TRBJ1-2, with D possibly being TRBD1 (5 bases). Germline CDR1 reads SGHRS; CDR2 reads YFSETQ. This CDR3 comprises 14 residues. Trimming removed 5 bases from V and 0 bases from J, with 11 bases in between.

The genes are TRBV3-1 and TRBJ2-1; 11 bases are a match to TRBD2. V shed 4 bases and J 7 bases; nucleotides not matched to a gene: 9. The germline V gene has CDR1 LGHDT and CDR2 YNNKEL (reference sequence). This CDR3 is 16 amino acids long. CDR3 in DNA: TGTGCCAGCAGCCGAACTACGACTAGCGGGGAGAATGAGCAGTTCTTC. Encoded protein: CASSRTTTSGENEQFF.

This rearrangement joins TRBV4-2 to TRBJ2-7; D might be TRBD2 (6 bases). Per the germline V gene, CDR1 is LGHNA and CDR2 is YNFKEQ. V lost 1 base and J 4 bases, leaving 23 bases between the germline ends. This CDR3 is built from 18 residues. In DNA, the CDR3 is TGTGCCAGCAGCCAAGGACTATATCAAAACCGGGAGCCTTACGAGCAGTACTTC. Translating it yields CASSQGLYQNREPYEQYF.

This clonotype was recorded once. Compared with germline, one end of the junction differs, possibly owing to a read error. The V gene is TRBV20-1, the J gene TRBJ1-6; 10 bases map to TRBD1. CDR3 length equals 15 residues. Per the germline V gene, CDR1 is DFQATT and CDR2 is SNEGSKA (reference sequence). CDR3 bases: TGCAGTGCTATAGACCGGGACAGGGGTAATTCACCCCCCCACTTT. This encodes CSAIDRDRGNSPPHF.

The rearrangement uses TRBV3-1 and TRBJ2-7, with TRBD1 as a possible D gene (5 bases). CDR1 is LGHDT, CDR2 YNNKEL, per germline (reference sequence). The CDR3 length is 15 residues. V was pared by 4 bases and J by 0 bases, with 13 bases between. The CDR3 nucleotides are TGTGCCAGCAGCCGCCCGACAGTAAACTCCTACGAGCAGTACTTC. This sequence encodes CASSRPTVNSYEQYF.

This clonotype was picked up many times. This chain links TRBV12-3 or TRBV12-4 with TRBJ2-1; D is ambiguous. V lost 0 bases and J lost 0, with 6 bases in between. The CDR3 totals 15 residues. The DNA of the CDR3 is TGTGCCAGCAGTTTAGCGGGTGCCTCCTACAATGAGCAGTTCTTC. This encodes CASSLAGASYNEQFF.

This clonotype came up a few times. A much larger clone is a single base away; this may be a read error. The CDR3 loop is CSVATGASSYNEQYF. CDR3 nucleotide sequence: TGCAGCGTTGCGACAGGAGCCAGCTCCTACAATGAGCAGTACTTC. The chain is built from TRBV29-1 and TRBJ2-1; D is possibly TRBD1 (6 bases). The end of the DNA fits TRBJ2-7 better, so the J call may be wrong. Germline CDR1 and CDR2: SQVTM and ANQGSEA. This CDR3 spans 15 amino acids.

The V gene is TRBV7-9, the J gene TRBJ1-2; D ambiguous. The CDR3 is 12 residues long. Looked up from germline, CDR1 is SEHNR and CDR2 is FQNEAQ (reference sequence). V lost 3 bases, J lost 4 bases, and 6 bases lay in between. The CDR3 sequence is CASSFDGYGYTF. The CDR3 DNA follows: TGTGCCAGCAGCTTCGACGGCTATGGCTACACCTTC.

This clonotype has ten or more counts. The chain has TRBV15 and TRBJ2-1; tentatively, D is TRBD1 (6 bases). This CDR3 is built from 14 residues. The germline V gene has CDR1 LNHNV and CDR2 YYDKDF (reference sequence). V was shortened by 0 bases and J by 6 bases, with 9 bases between the two germline ends. The DNA of the CDR3 is TGTGCCACCAGCAGAGATCAGGGGTCCAATGAGCAGTTCTTC. Residues: CATSRDQGSNEQFF.

The chain employs TRBV30 and TRBJ1-2; D gene unclear. The germline gives CDR1 GTSNPN, CDR2 SVGIG (reference sequence). The CDR3 is 15 amino acids. V was pared by 5 bases and J by 6 bases, with 22 bases between. The CDR3 DNA reads as TGTGCCTGGGACAAAGACATGTTGAGAACCCATGGCTACACCTTC. This codes for CAWDKDMLRTHGYTF. The entire variable domain, with the rest obtained from reference TRBV30 and TRBJ1-2, is as follows: SQTIHQWPATLVQPVGSPLSLECTVEGTSNPNLYWYRQAAGRGLQLLFYSVGIGQISSEVPQNLSASRPQDRQFILSSKKLLLSDSGFYLCAWDKDMLRTHGYTFGSGTRLTVV.